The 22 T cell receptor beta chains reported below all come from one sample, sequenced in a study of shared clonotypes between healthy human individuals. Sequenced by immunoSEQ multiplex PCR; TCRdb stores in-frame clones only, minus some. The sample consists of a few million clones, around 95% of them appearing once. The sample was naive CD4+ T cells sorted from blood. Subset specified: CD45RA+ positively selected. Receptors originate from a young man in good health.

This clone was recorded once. CDR3 residues: CASSPGQVNSEQYF. CDR3 bases: TGCGCCAGCAGCCCGGGACAGGTGAACTCCGAGCAGTACTTC. The gene calls are TRBV5-1 and TRBJ2-7; 8 positions agree with TRBD1. The CDR3 sequence is 14 residues long. Germline V gene sequence: CDR1 SGHRS, CDR2 YFSETQ. J lost 6 bases, V lost 4 bases, and 9 bases had no gene match. The full variable domain, its missing parts supplied by reference TRBV5-1 and TRBJ2-7, is KAGVTQTPRYLIKTRGQQVTLSCSPISGHRSVSWYQQTPGQGLQFLFEYFSETQRNKGNFPGRFSGRQFSNSRSEMNVSTLELGDSALYLCASSPGQVNSEQYFGPGTRLTVT.

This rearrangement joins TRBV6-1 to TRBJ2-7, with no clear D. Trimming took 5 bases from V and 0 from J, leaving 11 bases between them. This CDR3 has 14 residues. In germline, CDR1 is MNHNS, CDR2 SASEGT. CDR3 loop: CASSPPIVSYEQYF. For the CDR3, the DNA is TGTGCCAGCAGTCCCCCGATAGTCTCCTACGAGCAGTACTTC.

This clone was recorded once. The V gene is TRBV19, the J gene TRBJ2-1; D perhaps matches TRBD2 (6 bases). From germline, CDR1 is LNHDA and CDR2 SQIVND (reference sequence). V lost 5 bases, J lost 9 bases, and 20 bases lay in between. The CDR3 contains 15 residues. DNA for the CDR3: TGTGCCAGTAGTCGTCTAGCGCCCCTCTTTGGTGAGCAGTTCTTC. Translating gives CASSRLAPLFGEQFF.

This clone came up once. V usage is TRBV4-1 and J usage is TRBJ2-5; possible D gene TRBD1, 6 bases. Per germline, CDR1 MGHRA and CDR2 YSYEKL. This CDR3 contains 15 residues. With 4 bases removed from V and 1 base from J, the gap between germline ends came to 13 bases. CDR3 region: CASSRWTAFQETQYF. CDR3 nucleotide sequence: TGCGCCAGCAGCCGATGGACAGCTTTCCAAGAGACCCAGTACTTC.

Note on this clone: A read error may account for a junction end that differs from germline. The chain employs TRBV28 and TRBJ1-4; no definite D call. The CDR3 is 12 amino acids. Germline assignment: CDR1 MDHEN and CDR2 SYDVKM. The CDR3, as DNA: TGTGCCAGCAGTTCTACGACCGGACTTTTTCTCTTT. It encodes CASSSTTGLFLF.

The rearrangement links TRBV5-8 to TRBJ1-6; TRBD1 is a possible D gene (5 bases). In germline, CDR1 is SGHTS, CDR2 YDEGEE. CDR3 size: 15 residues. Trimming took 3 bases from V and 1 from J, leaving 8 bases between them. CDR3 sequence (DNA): TGTGCCAGCAGCTCTAGGGGTTCCTATAATTCACCCCTCCACTTT. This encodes CASSSRGSYNSPLHF.

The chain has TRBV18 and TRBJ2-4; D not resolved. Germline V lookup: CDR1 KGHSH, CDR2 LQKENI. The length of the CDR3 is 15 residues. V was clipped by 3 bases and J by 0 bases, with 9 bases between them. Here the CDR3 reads CASSPPGIAKNIQYF. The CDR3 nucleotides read TGTGCCAGCTCACCCCCCGGTATAGCCAAAAACATTCAGTACTTC.

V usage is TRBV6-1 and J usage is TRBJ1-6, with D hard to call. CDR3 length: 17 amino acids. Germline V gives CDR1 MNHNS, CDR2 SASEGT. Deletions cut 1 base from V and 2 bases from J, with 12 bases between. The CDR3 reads CASSEGSGGTYNSPLHF. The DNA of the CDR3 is TGTGCCAGCAGTGAAGGCTCCGGCGGGACCTATAATTCACCCCTCCACTTT.

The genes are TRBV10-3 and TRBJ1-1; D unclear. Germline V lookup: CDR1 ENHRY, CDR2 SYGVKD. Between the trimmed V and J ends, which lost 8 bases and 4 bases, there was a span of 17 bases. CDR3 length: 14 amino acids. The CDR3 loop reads CAIGEDRAGTEAFF. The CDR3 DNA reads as TGTGCCATCGGGGAGGACCGGGCGGGCACTGAAGCTTTCTTT.

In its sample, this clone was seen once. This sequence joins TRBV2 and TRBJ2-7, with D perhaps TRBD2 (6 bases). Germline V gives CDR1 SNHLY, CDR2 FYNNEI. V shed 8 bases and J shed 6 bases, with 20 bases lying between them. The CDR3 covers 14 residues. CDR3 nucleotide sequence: TGTGCCAGCTGCCGGGACTCCCATGTATCCGAGCAGTACTTC. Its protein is CASCRDSHVSEQYF.

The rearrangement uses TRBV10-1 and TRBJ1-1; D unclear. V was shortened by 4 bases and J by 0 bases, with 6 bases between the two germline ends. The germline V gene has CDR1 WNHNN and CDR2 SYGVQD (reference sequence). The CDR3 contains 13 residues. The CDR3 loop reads CASSVGLNTEAFF. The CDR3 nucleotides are TGCGCCAGCAGTGTCGGGTTGAACACTGAAGCTTTCTTT.

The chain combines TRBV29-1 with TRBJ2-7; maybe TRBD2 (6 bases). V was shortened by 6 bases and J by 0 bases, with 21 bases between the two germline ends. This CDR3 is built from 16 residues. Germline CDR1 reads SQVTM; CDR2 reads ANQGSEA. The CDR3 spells CSVSWGGHLNSYEQYF. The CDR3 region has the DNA TGCAGCGTGTCGTGGGGAGGACACCTTAACTCCTACGAGCAGTACTTC.

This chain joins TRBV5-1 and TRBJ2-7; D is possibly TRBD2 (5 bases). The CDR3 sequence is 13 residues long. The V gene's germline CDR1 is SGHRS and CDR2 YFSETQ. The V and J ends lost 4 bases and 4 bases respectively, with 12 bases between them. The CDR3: CASSPLSGYEQYF. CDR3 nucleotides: TGCGCCAGCAGCCCCTTATCGGGATACGAGCAGTACTTC.

The CDR3 sequence: CASSQGFGQANTGELFF. The CDR3 DNA follows: TGCGCCAGCAGCCAAGGATTCGGACAGGCGAACACCGGGGAGCTGTTTTTT. The gene calls are TRBV4-1 and TRBJ2-2; 7 bases align to TRBD1. With 1 base clipped from V and 0 bases from J, the junction kept 5 bases outside the gene matches. The CDR3 runs 17 residues. Germline values: CDR1 MGHRA, CDR2 YSYEKL.

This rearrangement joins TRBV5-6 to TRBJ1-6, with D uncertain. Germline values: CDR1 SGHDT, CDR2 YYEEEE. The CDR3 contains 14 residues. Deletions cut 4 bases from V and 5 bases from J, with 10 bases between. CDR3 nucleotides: TGTGCCAGCAGCGCGGACGGACATAATTCACCCCTCCACTTT. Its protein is CASSADGHNSPLHF.

CDR3 bases: TGCGCCAGCAGTTGGTCGGGGGGCACTACCCGGGAGCTGTTTTTT. This gives the protein CASSWSGGTTRELFF. The V and J genes are TRBV10-2 and TRBJ2-2; D may be TRBD2 (7 bases). CDR1 and CDR2 (germline): WSHSY, SAAADI. There are 15 residues in the CDR3. Trimming removed 5 bases from V and 9 bases from J, with 19 bases in between.

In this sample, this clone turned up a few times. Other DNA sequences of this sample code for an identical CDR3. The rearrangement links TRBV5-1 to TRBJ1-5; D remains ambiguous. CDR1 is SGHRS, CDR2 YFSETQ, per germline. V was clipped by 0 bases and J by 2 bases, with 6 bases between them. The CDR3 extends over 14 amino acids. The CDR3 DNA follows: TGCGCCAGCAGCTTGGACGGTGGCAATCAGCCCCAGCATTTT. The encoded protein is CASSLDGGNQPQHF.

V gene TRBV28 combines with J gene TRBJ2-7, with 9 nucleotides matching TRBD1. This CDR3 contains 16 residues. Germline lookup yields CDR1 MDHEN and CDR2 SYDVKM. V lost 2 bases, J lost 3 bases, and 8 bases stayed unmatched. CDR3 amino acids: CASSLPRDRVYYEQYF. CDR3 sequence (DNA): TGTGCCAGCAGTTTACCCCGGGACAGGGTATACTACGAGCAGTACTTC.

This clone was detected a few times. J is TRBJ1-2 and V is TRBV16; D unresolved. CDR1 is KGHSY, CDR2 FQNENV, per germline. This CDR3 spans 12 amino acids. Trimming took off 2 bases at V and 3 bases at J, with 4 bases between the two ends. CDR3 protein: CASSQGHYGYTF. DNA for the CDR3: TGTGCCAGCAGCCAAGGACACTATGGCTACACCTTC.

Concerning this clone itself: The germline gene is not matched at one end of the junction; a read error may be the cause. The CDR3 DNA follows: TGCGCCAGCAGACAAGGGGACAGGGGAAGCAATCAGCCCCAGCATTTT. Its translation is CASRQGDRGSNQPQHF. V is TRBV4-1 and J is TRBJ1-5; 10 bases are a match to TRBD1. Germline CDR1 MGHRA, CDR2 YSYEKL. This CDR3 is 16 amino acids long.

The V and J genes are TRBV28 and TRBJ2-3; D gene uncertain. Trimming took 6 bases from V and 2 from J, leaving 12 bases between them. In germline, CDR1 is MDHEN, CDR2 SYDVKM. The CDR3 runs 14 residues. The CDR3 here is CASSHPGNTDTQYF. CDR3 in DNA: TGTGCCAGCAGCCACCCAGGAAACACAGATACGCAGTATTTT.

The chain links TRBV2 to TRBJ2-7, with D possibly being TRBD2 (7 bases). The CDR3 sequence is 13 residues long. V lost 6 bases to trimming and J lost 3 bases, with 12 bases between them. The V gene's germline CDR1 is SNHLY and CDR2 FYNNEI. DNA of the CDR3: TGTGCCAGCAGGGGGGGGCAGGGCTACGAGCAGTACTTC. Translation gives CASRGGQGYEQYF.